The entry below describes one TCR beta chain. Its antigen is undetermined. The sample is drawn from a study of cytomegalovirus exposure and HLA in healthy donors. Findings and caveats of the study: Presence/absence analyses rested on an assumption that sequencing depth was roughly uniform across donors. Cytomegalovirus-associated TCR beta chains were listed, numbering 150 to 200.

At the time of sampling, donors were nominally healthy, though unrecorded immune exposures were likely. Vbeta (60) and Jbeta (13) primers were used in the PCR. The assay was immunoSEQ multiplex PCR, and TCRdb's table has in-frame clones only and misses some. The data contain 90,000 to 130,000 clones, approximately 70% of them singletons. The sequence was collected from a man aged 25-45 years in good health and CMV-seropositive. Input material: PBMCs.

Here the CDR3 DNA reads TGTGCCAGTAGTCAAACTGGGGGGGCGAGGGAAAAACTGTTTTTT. It yields the protein CASSQTGGAREKLFF. J is TRBJ1-4 and V is TRBV19; tentative D call: TRBD1 (6 bases). Trimming took 5 bases from V and 8 from J, leaving 18 bases between them. Per the germline V gene, CDR1 is LNHDA and CDR2 is SQIVND (reference sequence). The CDR3 covers 15 residues.